A selection of T cell receptor beta chains follows, all from one sample in a study of blood T cell repertoires in COVID-19. Profiled with immunoSEQ multiplex PCR; TCRdb holds only in-frame clones, not every one. Of 400,000 to 500,000 clones in the sample, roughly 90% are singletons; the top ten hold 1.4% to 1.5%. Sequenced material: PBMCs or T cells enriched from blood (not recorded which). The receptors here all came from a woman younger than 30 who had been exposed to COVID-19. Each CDR3 is given with its conserved first and last residue. The order of the fields is clone size, V gene, J gene, CDR3 protein. Expanded clones are given a class, and other clones once, few, many or no size at all.

>NA|TRBV6-6|TRBJ1-1
CASRPRGTEAFF
>once|TRBV18|TRBJ2-5
CASSPGLALQETQYF
>NA|TRBV6-2/TRBV6-3|TRBJ2-7
CASSYRPSGNYEQYF
>NA|TRBV27|TRBJ2-7
CASSFEGQGFYEQYF
>NA|TRBV7-9|TRBJ1-3
CASSRQGSGNTIYF
>NA|TRBV7-9|TRBJ1-1
CASSLVDTTLEAFF
>NA|TRBV9|TRBJ1-1
CASQGQGNTEAFF
>NA|TRBV18|TRBJ1-1
CASSTGLGTEAFF
>NA|TRBV19|TRBJ1-1
CASSIRNTEAFF
>NA|TRBV9|TRBJ2-1
CASSVGGASYNEQFF
>NA|TRBV6-5|TRBJ1-2
CASSYIQGGYGYTF
>NA|TRBV27|TRBJ2-2
CASSFAGTGELFF
>NA|TRBV18|TRBJ1-3
CASSPATGEIATIYF
>NA|TRBV9|TRBJ1-3
CASSALGPGNTIYF
>NA|TRBV5-5|TRBJ2-2
CASSTIQEELFF
>NA|TRBV7-2|TRBJ2-7
CASSLTSGRSQYF
>NA|TRBV7-2|TRBJ1-2
CASSQTTQGAGVYGYTF
>NA|TRBV28|TRBJ1-2
CASFRQGAIANYGYTF
>NA|TRBV4-3|TRBJ1-1
CASSQDDITNTEAFF
>NA|TRBV7-9|TRBJ1-6
CASSLVQGSESPLHF
>NA|TRBV2|TRBJ2-7
CASSERGFYEQYF
>NA|TRBV7-8|TRBJ2-6
CASSPAWGAGANVLTF
>NA|TRBV18|TRBJ2-5
CASSAGLRETQYF
>NA|TRBV2|TRBJ1-1
CASSDRGRVNTEAFF
>once|TRBV7-2|TRBJ1-1
CASRPTGDTEAFF
>NA|TRBV7-9|TRBJ1-4
CASSLGGQPTNEKLFF
>NA|TRBV2|TRBJ2-2
CASSEGLAALNTGELFF
>NA|TRBV2|TRBJ1-3
CASSEQGLSGNTIYF